A selection of T cell receptor beta chains follows, all from one sample in a study of vaccination effects on CD4 cells after COVID-19. These receptors are not linked to any known antigen. Produced via immunoSEQ multiplex PCR; TCRdb's table is partial and in-frame only. The table shows about 58,000 clones, with around 80% occurring only once. Sequenced here: CD4+ T cells from PBMCs cultured without peptide, sampled before COVID-19 vaccination. Source of these receptors: a human donor who received a COVID-19 vaccine. CDR3s include the opening cysteine and the closing phenylalanine or tryptophan. A D gene is named only where the DNA matches it firmly. For some rows the clone size is stated as once, few or many, or as a class when expanded; others skip it.

j_gene: TRBJ2-1
d_gene: .
abundance: .
v_gene: TRBV12-5
CDR3aa: CASGPPLALVGNEQFF
CDR3nt: TGTGCTAGTGGTCCGCCTCTAGCCTTGGTGGGAAATGAGCAGTTCTTC

j_gene: TRBJ2-3
d_gene: TRBD2
abundance: .
v_gene: TRBV3-1/TRBV3-2
CDR3aa: CASSQESAGGPPDTQYF
CDR3nt: TGTGCCAGCAGCCAAGAGTCGGCGGGGGGACCCCCAGATACGCAGTATTTT

j_gene: TRBJ1-6
d_gene: TRBD1
abundance: once
v_gene: TRBV2
CDR3aa: CASRVGGAGSPLHF
CDR3nt: TGTGCCAGCAGGGTAGGGGGCGCGGGATCACCCCTCCACTTT

j_gene: TRBJ1-6
d_gene: .
abundance: .
v_gene: TRBV4-3
CDR3aa: CASRPELSTGSPLHF
CDR3nt: TGCGCCAGCAGGCCGGAGCTTTCGACGGGCTCACCCCTCCACTTT

j_gene: TRBJ1-1
d_gene: .
abundance: once
v_gene: TRBV6-1
CDR3aa: CASSEGRGLENTEAFF
CDR3nt: TGTGCCAGCAGTGAAGGGCGAGGACTGGAGAACACTGAAGCTTTCTTT

j_gene: TRBJ1-1
d_gene: .
abundance: once
v_gene: TRBV19
CDR3aa: CASSLRAGLHTEAFF
CDR3nt: TGTGCCAGTAGTTTGCGTGCGGGGTTGCACACTGAAGCTTTCTTT

j_gene: TRBJ2-2
d_gene: .
abundance: .
v_gene: TRBV5-1
CDR3aa: CASSFLGANTGELFF
CDR3nt: TGCGCCAGCAGCTTCCTAGGAGCGAACACCGGGGAGCTGTTTTTT

j_gene: TRBJ2-1
d_gene: .
abundance: once
v_gene: TRBV24-1
CDR3aa: CATSDSSPEQFF
CDR3nt: TGTGCCACCAGTGATTCCTCACCTGAGCAGTTCTTC

j_gene: TRBJ1-2
d_gene: .
abundance: .
v_gene: TRBV6-5
CDR3aa: CASSPTRYGYTF
CDR3nt: TGTGCCAGCAGTCCAACACGCTATGGCTACACCTTC

j_gene: TRBJ1-1
d_gene: TRBD1
abundance: once
v_gene: TRBV6-5
CDR3aa: CASRDRAVNTEAFF
CDR3nt: TGTGCCAGCAGGGACAGGGCAGTGAACACTGAAGCTTTCTTT

j_gene: TRBJ1-1
d_gene: .
abundance: .
v_gene: TRBV7-9
CDR3aa: CASSLQGTMNTEAFF
CDR3nt: TGTGCCAGCAGCTTACAGGGGACTATGAACACTGAAGCTTTCTTT

j_gene: TRBJ1-1
d_gene: .
abundance: few
v_gene: TRBV7-3
CDR3aa: CASSLSADRTTEAFF
CDR3nt: TGTGCCAGCAGCTTATCTGCAGATAGGACCACTGAAGCTTTCTTT

j_gene: TRBJ2-5
d_gene: .
abundance: .
v_gene: TRBV6-5
CDR3aa: CASSYSTGPQETQYF
CDR3nt: TGTGCCAGCAGTTACTCGACGGGGCCCCAAGAGACCCAGTACTTC

j_gene: TRBJ2-3
d_gene: .
abundance: .
v_gene: TRBV7-2
CDR3aa: CASSLGQGSPITDTQYF
CDR3nt: TGTGCCAGCAGCTTAGGGCAGGGGTCCCCTATCACAGATACGCAGTATTTT

j_gene: TRBJ2-5
d_gene: .
abundance: .
v_gene: TRBV5-1
CDR3aa: CASRGVRDSETQYF
CDR3nt: TGCGCCAGCAGGGGGGTCCGGGATTCAGAGACCCAGTACTTC

j_gene: TRBJ2-3
d_gene: TRBD2
abundance: .
v_gene: TRBV6-5
CDR3aa: CASSFRAGPLTDTQYF
CDR3nt: TGTGCCAGCAGTTTCCGAGCGGGGCCACTCACAGATACGCAGTATTTT

j_gene: TRBJ2-1
d_gene: .
abundance: .
v_gene: TRBV7-3
CDR3aa: CASSLNGFGTAVGEQFF
CDR3nt: TGTGCCAGCAGCTTAAATGGCTTCGGGACGGCGGTGGGTGAGCAGTTCTTC

j_gene: TRBJ1-4
d_gene: .
abundance: .
v_gene: TRBV7-8
CDR3aa: CASSLVRGVEKLFF
CDR3nt: TGTGCCAGCAGCTTAGTTCGAGGGGTTGAAAAACTGTTTTTT

j_gene: TRBJ1-2
d_gene: .
abundance: .
v_gene: TRBV12-3/TRBV12-4
CDR3aa: CASSITINYGYTF
CDR3nt: TGTGCCAGCAGTATTACCATTAACTATGGCTACACCTTC

j_gene: TRBJ1-1
d_gene: TRBD1
abundance: .
v_gene: TRBV5-1
CDR3aa: CASSSGTGATEAFF
CDR3nt: TGCGCCAGCAGCTCAGGGACAGGGGCCACTGAAGCTTTCTTT

j_gene: TRBJ1-5
d_gene: .
abundance: few
v_gene: TRBV3-1/TRBV3-2
CDR3aa: CASSQGASNQPQHF
CDR3nt: TGTGCCAGCAGCCAAGGAGCGTCGAATCAGCCCCAGCATTTT

j_gene: TRBJ2-1
d_gene: .
abundance: .
v_gene: TRBV12-5
CDR3aa: CASGLIMRTLRGYNEQFF
CDR3nt: TGTGCTAGTGGTTTGATTATGCGAACCCTCAGGGGCTACAATGAGCAGTTCTTC

j_gene: TRBJ2-2
d_gene: .
abundance: .
v_gene: TRBV18
CDR3aa: CASGSPPNTGELFF
CDR3nt: TGTGCCAGCGGGAGCCCTCCGAACACCGGGGAGCTGTTTTTT

j_gene: TRBJ1-4
d_gene: .
abundance: .
v_gene: TRBV10-3
CDR3aa: CAINAGSGPNEKLFF
CDR3nt: TGTGCCATCAACGCAGGGTCTGGTCCTAATGAAAAACTGTTTTTT

j_gene: TRBJ1-2
d_gene: .
abundance: .
v_gene: TRBV6-5
CDR3aa: CASRRGGVYGYTF
CDR3nt: TGTGCCAGCAGACGTGGAGGAGTCTATGGCTACACCTTC

j_gene: TRBJ1-1
d_gene: .
abundance: once
v_gene: TRBV6-5
CDR3aa: CASSSPTGVTEAFF
CDR3nt: TGTGCCAGCAGTTCCCCGACAGGAGTCACTGAAGCTTTCTTT

j_gene: TRBJ1-3
d_gene: .
abundance: .
v_gene: TRBV25-1
CDR3aa: CASSEWGSGNTIYF
CDR3nt: TGTGCCAGCAGTGAATGGGGGAGTGGAAACACCATATATTTT

j_gene: TRBJ2-1
d_gene: TRBD2
abundance: .
v_gene: TRBV5-1
CDR3aa: CASTPDSGGGVNEQFF
CDR3nt: TGCGCCAGCACCCCCGATAGCGGGGGGGGCGTCAATGAGCAGTTCTTC

j_gene: TRBJ1-5
d_gene: TRBD1
abundance: .
v_gene: TRBV10-3
CDR3aa: CAISLGQGGIQPQHF
CDR3nt: TGTGCCATCAGCCTAGGACAGGGGGGTATTCAGCCCCAGCATTTT

j_gene: TRBJ2-6
d_gene: .
abundance: .
v_gene: TRBV2
CDR3aa: CASGSSSGANVLTF
CDR3nt: TGTGCCAGCGGGTCGAGCTCTGGGGCCAACGTCCTGACTTTC

j_gene: TRBJ2-3
d_gene: .
abundance: .
v_gene: TRBV28
CDR3aa: CASRDHRDTQYF
CDR3nt: TGTGCCAGCCGGGACCACAGAGATACGCAGTATTTT

j_gene: TRBJ2-2
d_gene: .
abundance: .
v_gene: TRBV27
CDR3aa: CASKIRGTGELFF
CDR3nt: TGTGCCAGCAAGATAAGGGGCACCGGGGAGCTGTTTTTT

j_gene: TRBJ1-1
d_gene: .
abundance: .
v_gene: TRBV25-1
CDR3aa: CASSPHPPNAFF
CDR3nt: TGTGCCAGCAGTCCCCACCCCCCAAATGCTTTCTTT

j_gene: TRBJ1-5
d_gene: TRBD1
abundance: few
v_gene: TRBV7-8
CDR3aa: CASSLAGTGVKSQPQHF
CDR3nt: TGTGCCAGCAGCCTCGCAGGGACAGGAGTGAAAAGTCAGCCCCAGCATTTT

j_gene: TRBJ1-1
d_gene: .
abundance: .
v_gene: TRBV7-8
CDR3aa: CASSFTAPNTEAFF
CDR3nt: TGTGCCAGCAGCTTTACAGCGCCGAACACTGAAGCTTTCTTT

j_gene: TRBJ2-1
d_gene: .
abundance: .
v_gene: TRBV19
CDR3aa: CASSITNEQFF
CDR3nt: TGTGCCAGTAGTATAACCAATGAGCAGTTCTTC

j_gene: TRBJ1-1
d_gene: TRBD1
abundance: .
v_gene: TRBV7-3
CDR3aa: CASSLQPTGGRAEAFF
CDR3nt: TGTGCCAGCAGCCTCCAACCGACAGGGGGAAGGGCTGAAGCTTTCTTT

j_gene: TRBJ2-2
d_gene: .
abundance: few
v_gene: TRBV18
CDR3aa: CASSPRKGLGELFF
CDR3nt: TGTGCCAGCTCACCTCGCAAGGGGCTCGGGGAGCTGTTTTTT

j_gene: TRBJ2-5
d_gene: TRBD2
abundance: .
v_gene: TRBV7-9
CDR3aa: CASSLAAGLRETQYF
CDR3nt: TGTGCCAGCAGCTTAGCAGCGGGGTTAAGAGAGACCCAGTACTTC

j_gene: TRBJ2-5
d_gene: .
abundance: .
v_gene: TRBV2
CDR3aa: CASSAGLGETQYF
CDR3nt: TGTGCCAGCAGTGCGGGGCTCGGGGAGACCCAGTACTTC

j_gene: TRBJ2-2
d_gene: .
abundance: .
v_gene: TRBV11-3
CDR3aa: CASRDSANTGELFF
CDR3nt: TGTGCCAGCAGGGACAGCGCGAACACCGGGGAGCTGTTTTTT

j_gene: TRBJ2-5
d_gene: .
abundance: .
v_gene: TRBV11-2
CDR3aa: CASSLAQETQYF
CDR3nt: TGTGCCAGCAGCTTAGCACAAGAGACCCAGTACTTC

j_gene: TRBJ2-5
d_gene: .
abundance: once
v_gene: TRBV13
CDR3aa: CASSPFDRQETQYF
CDR3nt: TGTGCCAGCAGCCCGTTCGACAGGCAAGAGACCCAGTACTTC

j_gene: TRBJ1-5
d_gene: .
abundance: .
v_gene: TRBV4-1
CDR3aa: CASSPRSDQPQHF
CDR3nt: TGCGCCAGCAGCCCAAGGAGCGATCAGCCCCAGCATTTT

j_gene: TRBJ1-1
d_gene: .
abundance: .
v_gene: TRBV2
CDR3aa: CASSGQLMNTEAFF
CDR3nt: TGTGCCAGCAGCGGACAGCTTATGAACACTGAAGCTTTCTTT

j_gene: TRBJ1-1
d_gene: .
abundance: .
v_gene: TRBV24-1
CDR3aa: CATSVAEDTEAFF
CDR3nt: TGTGCCACCAGTGTGGCGGAGGACACTGAAGCTTTCTTT